The entry below gives a single T cell receptor beta chain sequence along with its context. The sample is drawn from a study of blood T cell repertoires in COVID-19. As processed by the authors: From reference gene primer amplification, estimates of nucleated cell counts were derived. Assay used: immunoSEQ multiplex PCR; TCRdb lists only in-frame clones, some missing. D and trimming were read from the DNA, whereas the V and J calls and clone size are those reported in that table. Of some 200,000 clones in the sample, around 81% were seen once. The CDR3 is made up of 14 amino acids. Germline CDR1 reads SGHRS; CDR2 reads YFSETQ. The germline V and J ends were trimmed by 7 bases and 6 bases, with 19 bases remaining between them.

V usage is TRBV5-1 and J usage is TRBJ1-2, with D possibly being TRBD1 (6 bases). The specimen was peripheral blood. This receptor was obtained from a young woman who had recovered from COVID-19. DNA for the CDR3: TGCGCCAGCCGTGGGTCGGTAGGGGGAAATGGCTACACCTTC. As protein: CASRGSVGGNGYTF.